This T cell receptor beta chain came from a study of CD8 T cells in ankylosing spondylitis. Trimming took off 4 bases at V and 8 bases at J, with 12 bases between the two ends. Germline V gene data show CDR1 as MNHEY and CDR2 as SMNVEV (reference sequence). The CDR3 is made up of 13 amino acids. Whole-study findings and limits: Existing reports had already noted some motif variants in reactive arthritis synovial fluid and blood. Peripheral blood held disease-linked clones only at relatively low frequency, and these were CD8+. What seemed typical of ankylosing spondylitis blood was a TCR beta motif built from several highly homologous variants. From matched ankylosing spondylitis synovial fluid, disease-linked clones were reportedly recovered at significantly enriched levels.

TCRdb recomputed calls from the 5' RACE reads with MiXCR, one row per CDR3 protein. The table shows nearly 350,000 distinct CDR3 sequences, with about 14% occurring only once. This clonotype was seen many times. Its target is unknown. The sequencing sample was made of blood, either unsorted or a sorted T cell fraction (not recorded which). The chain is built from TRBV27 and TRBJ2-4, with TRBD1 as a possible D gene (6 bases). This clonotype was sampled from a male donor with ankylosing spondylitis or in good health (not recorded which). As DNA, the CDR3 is TGTGCCAGCAGTTCGAGCGACAGGCACATTCAGTACTTC. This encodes CASSSSDRHIQYF.